These 11 T cell receptor beta chains share one sample of origin, sequenced in a study of blood T cell repertoires in COVID-19. Here immunoSEQ multiplex PCR was the method, and the copy in TCRdb shows in-frame clones only, minus some. The table includes roughly 290,000 clones, about 86% detected once. The specimen was peripheral blood. The source is a woman aged 25 to 39 who had recovered from COVID-19.

The chain couples TRBV10-1 to TRBJ2-1, with TRBD2 as a possible D gene (6 bases). CDR1 is WNHNN and CDR2 is SYGVQD in the germline V gene (reference sequence). The CDR3 spans 13 residues. V lost 6 bases and J lost 8, with 14 bases in between. The CDR3 loop reads CASRTTSCDEQFF. CDR3 nucleotide sequence: TGCGCCAGCAGAACGACTAGTTGCGATGAGCAGTTCTTC.

Only one count was recorded for this clone. J is TRBJ2-3 and V is TRBV5-4, with D unresolved. Germline V lookup: CDR1 SGHNT, CDR2 YYREEE (reference sequence). The CDR3 consists of 14 residues. V lost 1 base, J lost 6 bases, and 12 bases lay in between. CDR3 sequence reads: CASSLLDAVDTQYF. The CDR3 nucleotides read TGTGCCAGCAGCTTGCTAGATGCGGTGGATACGCAGTATTTT.

The table lists this clone with a count of one. The genes are TRBV9 and TRBJ2-3; 9 positions agree with TRBD2. CDR3 length: 16 amino acids. V shed 2 bases, J shed 2 bases, and the junction held 6 bases outside the gene matches. Looked up from germline, CDR1 is SGDLS and CDR2 is YYNGEE. The CDR3 coding sequence is TGTGCCAGCAGCGTGCAAGCGGGAGGTAACACAGATACGCAGTATTTT. It translates to CASSVQAGGNTDTQYF.

V is TRBV5-4 and J is TRBJ1-1; D is uncertain. CDR1 is SGHNT and CDR2 is YYREEE in the germline V gene (reference sequence). V lost 0 bases and J 1 base, leaving 10 bases between the germline ends. This CDR3 contains 15 residues. This CDR3 is CASSLVGVANTEAFF. The CDR3 nucleotides are TGTGCCAGCAGCTTGGTGGGCGTCGCGAACACTGAAGCTTTCTTT.

The chain joins TRBV11-2 to TRBJ1-2; the match to TRBD1 covers 9 bases. Trimming took 2 bases from V and 0 from J; bases not matched to a gene: 7. The CDR3 has 17 residues. CDR1 and CDR2 (germline): SGHAT, FQNNGV. The CDR3 nucleotides are TGTGCCAGCAGCTTAAGCGAGGGGACAGGGTCTAACTATGGCTACACCTTC. Translating it yields CASSLSEGTGSNYGYTF.

V usage is TRBV4-1 and J usage is TRBJ2-7; 10 bases align to TRBD1. The CDR3 runs to 15 residues. Trimming at V came to 4 bases and at J to 2 bases, leaving 5 bases not matched to a gene. Germline V gene sequence: CDR1 MGHRA, CDR2 YSYEKL. The CDR3 region has the DNA TGCGCCAGCAGCCGTGGGACAGGGGCCACCTACGAGCAGTACTTC. Translation gives CASSRGTGATYEQYF.

J is TRBJ1-5 and V is TRBV19; D is unresolved. Trimming pared 2 bases from V and 3 bases from J, leaving 5 bases between. Germline V gene data show CDR1 as LNHDA and CDR2 as SQIVND (reference sequence). The CDR3 has 13 residues. This CDR3 reads CASSIQANQPQHF. Written as DNA, the CDR3 is TGTGCCAGTAGTATACAGGCCAATCAGCCCCAGCATTTT.

The chain uses TRBV2 and TRBJ2-3; D is perhaps TRBD2 (7 bases). Germline V lookup: CDR1 SNHLY, CDR2 FYNNEI. Trimming removed 1 base from V and 3 bases from J, with 11 bases in between. The CDR3 spans 15 residues. The CDR3 region is CASSEGGGATDTQYF. DNA for the CDR3: TGTGCCAGCAGTGAAGGTGGGGGGGCTACAGATACGCAGTATTTT.

The chain recombines TRBV19 with TRBJ2-2, with TRBD1 identical over 7 bases. Germline V gene lookup returns CDR1 LNHDA and CDR2 SQIVND (reference sequence). CDR3 size: 16 residues. V trimming: 3 bases; J trimming: 0 bases; junction bases outside the gene matches: 4. The CDR3 reads CASSIGQAANTGELFF. The CDR3 nucleotides are TGTGCCAGTAGTATCGGACAGGCGGCGAACACCGGGGAGCTGTTTTTT.

The chain uses TRBV27 and TRBJ2-7; TRBD1 aligns across 8 bases. Germline V CDR1 and CDR2: MNHEY, SMNVEV (reference sequence). The J segment lost 7 bases and the V segment lost 3 bases, leaving 8 bases of the junction unmatched. This CDR3 region has 14 residues. CDR3 amino acids: CASSLARGLIEQYF. The CDR3 bases are TGTGCCAGCAGTTTGGCCAGGGGGCTGATTGAGCAGTACTTC.

The V and J genes are TRBV9 and TRBJ2-1; TRBD2 matches 7 bases. J was trimmed by 1 base and V by 4 bases; bases with no gene match: 5. The CDR3 runs 15 residues. Germline assignment: CDR1 SGDLS and CDR2 YYNGEE. CDR3 region: CASSPRGSSYNEQFF. The CDR3 DNA is TGTGCCAGCAGCCCGCGGGGGAGTTCCTACAATGAGCAGTTCTTC. The variable domain in full, with the rest retrieved from reference TRBV9 and TRBJ2-1, is DSGVTQTPKHLITATGQRVTLRCSPRSGDLSVYWYQQSLDQGLQFLIQYYNGEERAKGNILERFSAQQFPDLHSELNLSSLELGDSALYFCASSPRGSSYNEQFFGPGTRLTVL.